These T cell receptor beta chains were read from a single sample in a study of identical twins. A single record per CDR3 protein comes from TCRdb applying MiXCR to the 5' RACE reads. This table has more than 400,000 distinct CDR3 sequences, around 15% appearing once. In addition, the sample was reused for a study of yellow fever vaccine responses in identical twins.

Material for sequencing was CD4+ T cells sorted from blood. These receptor sequences come from a woman younger than 35 in good health. Each CDR3 is given with its conserved first and last residue. The D gene is left open where the match is weak. Rows may omit the clone size; those that give it use once, few, many or a size class.

clone_size	d_call	v_call	j_call	cdr3_nt	cdr3_aa
NA	NA	TRBV5-1	TRBJ2-1	TGCGCCAGCAGCGATGACCAGACCCCTGTCTGGCAGTTCTTC	CASSDDQTPVWQFF
NA	NA	TRBV28	TRBJ2-7	TGTGCCAGCAGTTTAAGGGGCCCAAGCTCCTACGAGCAGTACTTC	CASSLRGPSSYEQYF
few	NA	TRBV6-1	TRBJ2-7	TGTGCCAGCAGGATCCCCGGTCGGGACGAGCAGTACTTC	CASRIPGRDEQYF
few	NA	TRBV25-1	TRBJ1-1	TGTGCCAGCACGCCGGGCGGCAGTGAAGCTTTCTTT	CASTPGGSEAFF
few	NA	TRBV20-1	TRBJ2-1	TGCAGTGCTAGTAGGACCGATGAGCAGTTCTTC	CSASRTDEQFF
few	TRBD2	TRBV7-8	TRBJ2-7	TGTGCCAGCAGCTTCCGGGTAGCGGGAGACTACGAGCAGTACTTC	CASSFRVAGDYEQYF
NA	TRBD2	TRBV5-1	TRBJ2-4	TGCGCCAGCACTAGCGGGGTAGCCAAAAACATTCAGTACTTC	CASTSGVAKNIQYF
few	TRBD1	TRBV4-1	TRBJ1-6	TGCGCCAGCAGCCAGATAGGACAGGAGAAGGATTCACCCCTCCACTTT	CASSQIGQEKDSPLHF
few	NA	TRBV9	TRBJ2-1	TGTGCCAGCAGCGTAGCGGATGAGCAGTTCTTC	CASSVADEQFF
once	NA	TRBV12-3/TRBV12-4	TRBJ2-3	TGTGCCAGCAGTTTAATGGGAATCGGCACAGATACGCAGTATTTT	CASSLMGIGTDTQYF
NA	NA	TRBV24-1	TRBJ2-2	TGTGCCACCAGTGATCCGACACTCGGGGAGCTGTTTTTT	CATSDPTLGELFF
NA	TRBD1	TRBV28	TRBJ1-1	TGTGCCAGCAATTCTCAAACAGGGGAGGCTTTCTTT	CASNSQTGEAFF
NA	TRBD1	TRBV6-2/TRBV6-3	TRBJ2-5	TGTGCCAGCAGTTACTCCCCTTCGACAGGGCGAGAGACCCAGTACTTC	CASSYSPSTGRETQYF
many	TRBD1	TRBV5-1	TRBJ2-3	TGCGCCAGCAGCTCCAATACCGGGACAGCCACAGATACGCAGTATTTT	CASSSNTGTATDTQYF
few	NA	TRBV10-3	TRBJ1-5	TGTGCCATCAGTGAGAGGAGAGGTCAGCCCCAGCATTTT	CAISERRGQPQHF
few	NA	TRBV7-2	TRBJ2-1	TGTGCCAGCAGCTTAGCGCCCTCTCAAGGAGAGCAGTTCTTC	CASSLAPSQGEQFF
few	NA	TRBV12-3/TRBV12-4	TRBJ1-3	TGTGCCAGCAGTTTAGAACTTGCTGGAAACACCATATATTTT	CASSLELAGNTIYF
NA	TRBD1	TRBV14	TRBJ2-3	TGTGCCAGCAGCCGCCGACAGGGAACCCCAGATACGCAGTATTTT	CASSRRQGTPDTQYF
NA	NA	TRBV7-2	TRBJ2-7	TGTGCCAGCAGCCGAAGAGGTGGTGGTGACTACGAGCAGTACTTC	CASSRRGGGDYEQYF
many	NA	TRBV12-3/TRBV12-4	TRBJ2-3	TGTGCCACTCACAGAGCGGGCCTCACAGATACGCAGTATTTT	CATHRAGLTDTQYF
few	TRBD2	TRBV7-8	TRBJ2-5	TGTGCCAGCAGCTTACCAGGACTAGCGGGGGGGGCCCAAGAGACCCAGTACTTC	CASSLPGLAGGAQETQYF
few	TRBD1	TRBV10-2	TRBJ1-4	TGCGCCAGCAGTTTTGACAGGGGCAAAAATGAAAAACTGTTTTTT	CASSFDRGKNEKLFF
few	TRBD2	TRBV4-1	TRBJ2-7	TGCGCCAGCAGCCAATCGGGTTGGATGTTCGGAGGCGGGAGCTACGAGCAGTACTTC	CASSQSGWMFGGGSYEQYF
few	TRBD2	TRBV2	TRBJ2-1	TGTGCCAGCTCGACGGACGGGGGGGCCTTTGGTGAGCAGTTCTTC	CASSTDGGAFGEQFF
NA	NA	TRBV5-1	TRBJ2-2	TGCGCCAGCAGATTACAGGAGACCGGGGAGCTGTTTTTT	CASRLQETGELFF
NA	TRBD1	TRBV28	TRBJ1-4	TGTGCCAGCAGACAACAGGGGGCTAGTGAAAAACTGTTTTTT	CASRQQGASEKLFF
NA	TRBD2	TRBV11-2	TRBJ2-7	TGTGCCAGCAGCTTAGTTGGATCTACGTCTAGCGGGAGGGCTTCCTACGAGCAGTACTTC	CASSLVGSTSSGRASYEQYF
NA	TRBD2	TRBV10-3	TRBJ2-7	TGTGCCATCAGTGACCCTAGCGGGATTCTCTACGAGCAGTACTTC	CAISDPSGILYEQYF
NA	NA	TRBV4-1	TRBJ1-1	TGCGCCAGCAGCCAACTCACAGGGTTTTGGACTGAAGCTTTCTTT	CASSQLTGFWTEAFF
NA	NA	TRBV6-5	TRBJ1-5	TGTGCCAGCAGTTACATGAGGAATCAGCCCCAGCATTTT	CASSYMRNQPQHF
many	TRBD2	TRBV12-3/TRBV12-4	TRBJ2-5	TGTGCCAGCAGTGGACTAGCGGGAGGAGAGACCCAGTACTTC	CASSGLAGGETQYF
few	NA	TRBV14	TRBJ2-1	TGTGCCAGCAGCTCGGGGGGCCATCAGTTCTTC	CASSSGGHQFF
few	TRBD2	TRBV4-1	TRBJ2-7	TGCGCCAGCAGCCAAGATTTCGCTAGCGGGAGGGCCCTCGAGCAGTACTTC	CASSQDFASGRALEQYF
NA	NA	TRBV7-2	TRBJ2-1	TGTGCCAGCAGCTTAGATTGGGGACTCCGCAATGAGCAGTTCTTC	CASSLDWGLRNEQFF
NA	NA	TRBV12-3/TRBV12-4	TRBJ1-1	TGTGCCAGCAGTTCGGACAGAGAGTTTCCGGACACTGAAGCTTTCTTT	CASSSDREFPDTEAFF
NA	NA	TRBV10-3	TRBJ1-5	TGTGCCATCAGTGAATTCCAGAATAGCAATCAGCCCCAGCATTTT	CAISEFQNSNQPQHF
many	NA	TRBV5-1	TRBJ2-2	TGCGCCAGCAGCAAGGACACAACCTTAAACACCGGGGAGCTGTTTTTT	CASSKDTTLNTGELFF
NA	TRBD2	TRBV7-9	TRBJ2-2	TGTGCCAGCAGCATCCCACTAGCGGGGGCAAACTCCGGGGAGCTGTTTTTT	CASSIPLAGANSGELFF
many	NA	TRBV5-1	TRBJ1-2	TGCGCCAGCAGCTTGGCTGCGGCGGCGTCTGGCTACACCTTC	CASSLAAAASGYTF
few	TRBD2	TRBV24-1	TRBJ2-5	TGTGCCACCAGGCGGGGGGCCGGGGAGACCCAGTACTTC	CATRRGAGETQYF
NA	NA	TRBV20-1	TRBJ2-7	TGCAGTGCTAGAGGCTGGACAGCAACCTACGAGCAGTACTTC	CSARGWTATYEQYF